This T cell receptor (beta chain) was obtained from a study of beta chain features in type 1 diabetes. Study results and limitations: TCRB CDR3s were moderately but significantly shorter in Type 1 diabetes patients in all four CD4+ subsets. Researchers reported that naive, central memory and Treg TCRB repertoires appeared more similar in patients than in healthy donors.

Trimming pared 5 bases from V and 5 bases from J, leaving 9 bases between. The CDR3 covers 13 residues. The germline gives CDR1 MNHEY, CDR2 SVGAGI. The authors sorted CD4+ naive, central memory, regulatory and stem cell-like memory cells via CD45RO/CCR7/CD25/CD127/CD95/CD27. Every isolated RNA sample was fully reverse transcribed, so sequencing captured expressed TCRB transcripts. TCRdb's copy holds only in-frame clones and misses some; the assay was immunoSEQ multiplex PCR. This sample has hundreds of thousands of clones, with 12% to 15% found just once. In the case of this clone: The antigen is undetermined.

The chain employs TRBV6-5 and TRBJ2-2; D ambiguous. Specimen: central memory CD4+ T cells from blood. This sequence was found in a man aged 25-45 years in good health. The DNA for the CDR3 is TGTGCCAGCAGTGATAGTACGACCGGGGAGCTGTTTTTT. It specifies CASSDSTTGELFF.